Each of the 25 T cell receptor beta chains below was sequenced from the same sample in a study of OX40 agonist ivuxolimab in advanced cancers. Assay: immunoSEQ multiplex PCR; the TCRdb copy retains only in-frame clones and omits some. This table holds about 48,000 clones, about four fifths found once. The sample was CD4+ or CD8+ T cells sorted from blood, taken in a trial of the OX40 agonist ivuxolimab. The receptors were sampled from an adult with an advanced solid tumor such as melanoma, head and neck, liver or kidney cancer.

This chain links TRBV14 with TRBJ2-5; D is uncertain. Trimming cost V 4 bases and J 2 bases, with 2 bases left between them. Germline V gene data show CDR1 as SGHDN and CDR2 as FVKESK. The CDR3 sequence is 11 residues long. The CDR3 DNA follows: TGTGCCAGCAGCCTTCAAGAGACCCAGTACTTC. Translating it yields CASSLQETQYF.

This chain uses TRBV10-3 with TRBJ1-1; possibly TRBD1 for D (5 bases). CDR1 and CDR2 from the germline V gene are ENHRY and SYGVKD. Between the trimmed V and J ends, which lost 10 bases and 3 bases, there was a span of 15 bases. The CDR3 is made up of 13 amino acids. CDR3 bases: TGTGCCACCTCGGGGGTTTCGGACACTGAAGCTTTCTTT. Its translation: CATSGVSDTEAFF.

The rearrangement uses TRBV4-3 and TRBJ2-1; 8 bases match TRBD1. The ends lost 5 bases at V and 2 bases at J; junction bases unmatched: 5. The CDR3 is 15 amino acids. CDR1 and CDR2 (germline): LGHNA, YSLEER. The DNA for the CDR3 is TGCGCCAGCAGCATTGGACAGGGACCCTACAATGAGCAGTTCTTC. Encoded protein: CASSIGQGPYNEQFF.

This clone was detected a few times. This chain joins TRBV1 and TRBJ2-7; no DNA check was done on the table's D call, TRBD2. TRBV1 is tagged as a pseudogene. The CDR3 is 16 residues long. The chain's CDR3 is CTSSLLRGPPPYEQYF. CDR3 DNA sequence: TGCACCAGCAGCCTTTTAAGAGGGCCTCCTCCCTACGAGCAGTACTTC.

A single count supports this clone. The rearrangement joins TRBV6-4 to TRBJ2-2; possibly TRBD1 for D (5 bases). Per germline, CDR1 MRHNA and CDR2 SNTAGT. The V and J ends lost 5 bases and 3 bases respectively, with 10 bases between them. This CDR3 is 14 amino acids long. The CDR3 region is CASSQGGYTGELFF. In DNA form, the CDR3 reads TGTGCCAGCAGTCAGGGCGGTTACACCGGGGAGCTGTTTTTT.

This chain connects TRBV13 to TRBJ2-5; no clear D gene. The CDR3 totals 15 residues. Trimming left V 5 bases short and J 4 bases short, with 17 bases between. Germline assignment: CDR1 PRHDT and CDR2 FYEKMQ (reference sequence). The CDR3 coding sequence is TGTGCCAGCAGCCCAAAGAGCCCCGCTCGAGAGACCCAGTACTTC. Protein product: CASSPKSPARETQYF.

The chain recombines TRBV5-4 with TRBJ1-2; possibly TRBD1 for D (5 bases). This CDR3 spans 13 amino acids. From germline, CDR1 is SGHNT and CDR2 YYREEE (reference sequence). V lost 0 bases to trimming and J lost 5 bases, with 8 bases between them. CDR3 coding DNA: TGTGCCAGCAGCTTGGTTTCAGGGTATGGCTACACCTTC. Protein sequence: CASSLVSGYGYTF.

The chain employs TRBV7-3 and TRBJ2-7; 9 bases are a match to TRBD2. Trimming took 5 bases from V and 3 from J; bases not matched to a gene: 2. Germline values: CDR1 SGHTA, CDR2 FQGTGA. The CDR3 is 13 residues long. This chain's CDR3 is CASSRSGGYEQYF. For the CDR3, the DNA is TGTGCCAGCAGCCGTAGCGGGGGCTACGAGCAGTACTTC.

The rearrangement links TRBV4-3 to TRBJ1-3; D is undetermined. The CDR3 loop spans 16 amino acids. V gave up 1 base and J gave up 7 bases, with 17 bases separating them. Germline-derived CDR1 and CDR2 are LGHNA and YSLEER. CDR3 region: CASSQGWSVSSNTIYF. Written as DNA, the CDR3 is TGCGCCAGCAGCCAAGGGTGGTCGGTTTCGTCGAACACCATATATTTT.

The chain couples TRBV4-3 to TRBJ1-4; no clear D. The CDR3 is 15 residues long. CDR1 is LGHNA and CDR2 is YSLEER in the germline V gene. V was pared by 1 base and J by 5 bases, with 11 bases between. The CDR3: CASSQVVKRNEKLFF. The CDR3 nucleotides are TGCGCCAGCAGCCAAGTGGTGAAAAGGAATGAAAAACTGTTTTTT.

V is TRBV5-3 and J is TRBJ1-5; D remains unclear. TRBV5-3 has ORF status, its function being uncertain. Trimming cost V 3 bases and J 9 bases, with 7 bases left between them. CDR3 length equals 11 residues. The CDR3 bases are TGTGCCAGAAGCTCGGTCGGGCCCCAGCATTTT. Protein sequence: CARSSVGPQHF.

This chain connects TRBV4-1 to TRBJ2-3; 9 bases are shared with TRBD2. The CDR3 consists of 15 residues. The trim removed 0 bases at V and 5 bases at J, leaving 3 bases unmatched. CDR1 is MGHRA and CDR2 is YSYEKL in the germline V gene. In DNA, the CDR3 is TGCGCCAGCAGCCAAGATGGGCGGGGGGGAGATACGCAGTATTTT. This translates into CASSQDGRGGDTQYF.

This rearrangement joins TRBV2 to TRBJ1-1; D is uncertain. The CDR3 has 13 residues. V lost 7 bases and J 2 bases, leaving 11 bases between the germline ends. The germline V gene encodes CDR1 SNHLY and CDR2 FYNNEI. The DNA for the CDR3 is TGTGCCAGCACCCTCAACGGAAACACTGAAGCTTTCTTT. It is translated as CASTLNGNTEAFF.

The rearrangement joins TRBV7-8 to TRBJ1-2; D gene ambiguous. V was pared by 5 bases and J by 4 bases, with 17 bases between. Looked up from germline, CDR1 is SGHVS and CDR2 is FQNEAQ. This CDR3 spans 15 amino acids. The CDR3 DNA is TGTGCCAGCAGCGTAAATCCCGGGGTCGGCTATGGCTACACCTTC. This translates into CASSVNPGVGYGYTF.

The chain recombines TRBV11-1 with TRBJ2-3; D possibly matches TRBD1 or TRBD2 (5 bases each). CDR1 SGHAT and CDR2 FQDESV come from the germline V gene (reference sequence). The ends were cut back, 5 bases at V and 0 bases at J, with 9 bases in the middle. The CDR3 has 14 residues. DNA of the CDR3: TGTGCCAGCAGCCGTCGGGACAGCACAGATACGCAGTATTTT. It translates to CASSRRDSTDTQYF.

The chain couples TRBV19 to TRBJ1-4; the D is unclear. In germline, CDR1 is LNHDA, CDR2 SQIVND (reference sequence). The CDR3 runs 14 residues. Trimming removed 6 bases at V and 8 bases at J, with 16 bases between. The CDR3 nucleotides read TGTGCCAGTAGGGCGACGGACGCACTCGAAAAACTGTTTTTT. This codes for CASRATDALEKLFF.

Here the CDR3 DNA reads TGTGCCAGCAGCTCCAGGGGGGTGGCGGGATTCGCCGGGGATGAGCAGTTCTTC. This gives the protein CASSSRGVAGFAGDEQFF. The chain recombines TRBV7-9 with TRBJ2-1, with D maybe TRBD1 (7 bases). Trimming took 4 bases from V and 8 from J, leaving 27 bases between them. The CDR3 length is 18 residues. The germline gives CDR1 SEHNR, CDR2 FQNEAQ (reference sequence).

This sequence joins TRBV12-1 and TRBJ2-1; whether TRBD2, the table's D call, matches the DNA was not checked. TRBV12-1 is flagged as a pseudogene. The CDR3 is made up of 16 amino acids. The CDR3 sequence is CASSFVSPSSYNEQFF. In DNA, the CDR3 is TGTGCCAGCAGCTTTGTTTCGCCGAGCTCCTACAATGAGCAGTTCTTC.

J is TRBJ2-7 and V is TRBV19; TRBD2 is a possible D gene (5 bases). The V and J ends lost 2 bases and 6 bases respectively, with 8 bases between them. The length of the CDR3 is 12 residues. CDR1 and CDR2 from the germline V gene are LNHDA and SQIVND (reference sequence). The DNA for the CDR3 is TGTGCCAGTAGTATAAGAGGAGGCGAGCAGTACTTC. Protein sequence: CASSIRGGEQYF.

This chain uses TRBV7-2 with TRBJ1-1, with TRBD1 matching over 9 bases. CDR3 size: 14 residues. CDR1 and CDR2 from the germline V gene are SGHTA and FQGNSA. J was trimmed by 5 bases and V by 5 bases; bases with no gene match: 6. The CDR3 DNA reads TGTGCCAGCAGCAAGGGACAGGGCAAAACTGAAGCTTTCTTT. It yields the protein CASSKGQGKTEAFF.

The rearrangement uses TRBV11-3 and TRBJ2-5; 9 positions match TRBD1. Per germline, CDR1 SGHNT and CDR2 YENEEA. Unmatched junction bases numbered 9, after V lost 5 bases and J lost 5 bases. This CDR3 is built from 15 residues. CDR3 bases: TGTGCCAGCAGCCGACAACAGGGGGCTGGGGAGACCCAGTACTTC. This sequence encodes CASSRQQGAGETQYF.

This sequence joins TRBV6-5 and TRBJ2-7; D is undetermined. V shed 4 bases and J shed 2 bases, with 12 bases lying between them. The CDR3 contains 14 residues. From germline, CDR1 is MNHEY and CDR2 SVGAGI. CDR3 nucleotides: TGTGCCAGCAGTTTAGCTCCAGGCGCCTACGAGCAGTACTTC. The encoded protein is CASSLAPGAYEQYF.

The V gene is TRBV6-6, the J gene TRBJ2-2; possible D gene TRBD2, 5 bases. Trimming took 2 bases from V and 0 from J, leaving 10 bases between them. The CDR3 contains 16 residues. Germline CDR1 and CDR2: MNHNY and SVGAGI (reference sequence). Here the CDR3 DNA reads TGTGCCAGCAGTTACCAGTCCGGGGCGAACACCGGGGAGCTGTTTTTT. It specifies CASSYQSGANTGELFF.

The rearrangement uses TRBV2 and TRBJ1-1; D perhaps matches TRBD1 (6 bases). From germline, CDR1 is SNHLY and CDR2 FYNNEI. V was shortened by 6 bases and J by 0 bases, with 14 bases between the two germline ends. The CDR3 loop spans 15 amino acids. CDR3 DNA: TGTGCCAGCAGGGATCGACAGGAGATGAACACTGAAGCTTTCTTT. Its protein product is CASRDRQEMNTEAFF.

Points on this clone: Other DNA sequences in this specimen translate into the identical CDR3. The chain recombines TRBV9 with TRBJ2-5; 10 nucleotides agree with TRBD1. The germline CDR1 and CDR2 sequences are SGDLS and YYNGEE. The CDR3 covers 14 residues. After removal of 3 bases from V and 4 bases from J, the junction contained 3 bases not matched to a gene. CDR3 in DNA: TGTGCCAGCAGCGGACAGGGGGCGGGAGAGACCCAGTACTTC. This translates into CASSGQGAGETQYF.